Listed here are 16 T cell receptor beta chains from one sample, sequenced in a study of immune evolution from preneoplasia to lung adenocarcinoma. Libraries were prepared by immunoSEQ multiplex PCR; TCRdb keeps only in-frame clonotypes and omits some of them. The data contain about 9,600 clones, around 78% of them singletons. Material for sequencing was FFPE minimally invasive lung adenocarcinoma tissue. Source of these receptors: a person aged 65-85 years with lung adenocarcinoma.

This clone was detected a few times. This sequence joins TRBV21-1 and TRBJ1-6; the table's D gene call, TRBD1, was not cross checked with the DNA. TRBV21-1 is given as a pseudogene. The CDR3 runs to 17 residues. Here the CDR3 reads CASSAGPEGVLNSPLHF. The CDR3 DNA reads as TGTGCCAGCAGCGCTGGGCCTGAGGGGGTTCTTAATTCACCCCTCCACTTT.

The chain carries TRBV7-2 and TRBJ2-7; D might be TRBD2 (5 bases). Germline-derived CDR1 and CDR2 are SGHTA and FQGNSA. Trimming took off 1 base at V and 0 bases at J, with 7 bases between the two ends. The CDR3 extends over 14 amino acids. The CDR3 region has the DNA TGTGCCAGCAGCTTAGGGACTGTCTCCTACGAGCAGTACTTC. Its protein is CASSLGTVSYEQYF. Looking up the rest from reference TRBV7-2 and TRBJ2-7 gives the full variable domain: GAGVSQSPSNKVTEKGKDVELRCDPISGHTALYWYRQSLGQGLEFLIYFQGNSAPDKSGLPSDRFSAERTGGSVSTLTIQRTQQEDSAVYLCASSLGTVSYEQYFGPGTRLTVT.

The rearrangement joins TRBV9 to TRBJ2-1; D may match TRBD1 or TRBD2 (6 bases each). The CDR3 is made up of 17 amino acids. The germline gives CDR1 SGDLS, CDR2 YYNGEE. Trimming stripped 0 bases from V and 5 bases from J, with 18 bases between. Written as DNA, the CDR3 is TGTGCCAGCAGCGTAGGGGGGGCGACCCCTTCTGACAATGAGCAGTTCTTC. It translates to CASSVGGATPSDNEQFF. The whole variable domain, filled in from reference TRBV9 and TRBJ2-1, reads DSGVTQTPKHLITATGQRVTLRCSPRSGDLSVYWYQQSLDQGLQFLIQYYNGEERAKGNILERFSAQQFPDLHSELNLSSLELGDSALYFCASSVGGATPSDNEQFFGPGTRLTVL.

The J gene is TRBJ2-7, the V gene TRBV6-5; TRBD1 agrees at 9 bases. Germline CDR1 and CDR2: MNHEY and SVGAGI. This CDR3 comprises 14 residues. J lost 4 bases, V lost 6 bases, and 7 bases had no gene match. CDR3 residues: CASSRWDRVYEQYF. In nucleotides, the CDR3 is TGTGCCAGCAGCCGCTGGGACAGGGTTTACGAGCAGTACTTC.

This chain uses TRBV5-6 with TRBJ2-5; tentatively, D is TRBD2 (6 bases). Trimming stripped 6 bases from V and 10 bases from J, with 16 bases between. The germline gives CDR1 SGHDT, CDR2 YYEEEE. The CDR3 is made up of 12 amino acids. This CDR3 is CASNMGGSDQYF. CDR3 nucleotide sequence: TGTGCCAGCAATATGGGGGGTTCGGACCAGTACTTC.

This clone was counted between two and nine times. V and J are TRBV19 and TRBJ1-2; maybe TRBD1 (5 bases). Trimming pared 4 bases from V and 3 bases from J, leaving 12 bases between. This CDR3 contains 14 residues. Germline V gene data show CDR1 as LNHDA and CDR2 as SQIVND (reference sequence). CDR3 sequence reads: CASSNLQDYYGYTF. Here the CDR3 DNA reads TGTGCCAGTAGTAATTTACAGGATTACTATGGCTACACCTTC. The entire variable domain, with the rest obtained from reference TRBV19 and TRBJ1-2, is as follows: DGGITQSPKYLFRKEGQNVTLSCEQNLNHDAMYWYRQDPGQGLRLIYYSQIVNDFQKGDIAEGYSVSREKKESFPLTVTSAQKNPTAFYLCASSNLQDYYGYTFGSGTRLTVV.

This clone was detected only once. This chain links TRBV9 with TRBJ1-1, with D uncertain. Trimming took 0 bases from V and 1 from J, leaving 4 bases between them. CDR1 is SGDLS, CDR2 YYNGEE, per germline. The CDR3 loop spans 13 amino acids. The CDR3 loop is CASSVGPNTEAFF. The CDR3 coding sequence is TGTGCCAGCAGCGTAGGGCCGAACACTGAAGCTTTCTTT.

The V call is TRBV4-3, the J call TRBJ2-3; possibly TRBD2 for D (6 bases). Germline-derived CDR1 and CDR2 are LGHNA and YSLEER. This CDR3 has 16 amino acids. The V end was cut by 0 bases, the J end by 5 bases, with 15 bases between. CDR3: CASSQDSGSRGDTQYF. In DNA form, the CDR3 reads TGCGCCAGCAGCCAAGATAGCGGCTCCCGGGGAGATACGCAGTATTTT.

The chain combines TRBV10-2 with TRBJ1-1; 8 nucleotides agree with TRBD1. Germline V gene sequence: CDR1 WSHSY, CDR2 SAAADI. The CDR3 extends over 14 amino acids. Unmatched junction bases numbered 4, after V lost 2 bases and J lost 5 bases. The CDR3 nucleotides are TGCGCCAGCAGTGAGCAGGGGGCTTTGACTGAAGCTTTCTTT. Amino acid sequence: CASSEQGALTEAFF.

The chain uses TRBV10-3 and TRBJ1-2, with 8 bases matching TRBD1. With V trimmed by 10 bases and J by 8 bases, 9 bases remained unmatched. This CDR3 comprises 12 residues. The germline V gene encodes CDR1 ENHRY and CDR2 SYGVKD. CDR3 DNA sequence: TGTGCCACCAGGGGGCCTGCCGGCGGCTACACCTTC. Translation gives CATRGPAGGYTF.

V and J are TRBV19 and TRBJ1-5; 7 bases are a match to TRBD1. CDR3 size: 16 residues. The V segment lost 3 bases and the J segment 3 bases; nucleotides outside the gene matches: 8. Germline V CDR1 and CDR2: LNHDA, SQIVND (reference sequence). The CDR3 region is CASSIRPTGANQPQHF. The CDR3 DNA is TGTGCCAGTAGTATCCGTCCCACAGGGGCCAATCAGCCCCAGCATTTT.

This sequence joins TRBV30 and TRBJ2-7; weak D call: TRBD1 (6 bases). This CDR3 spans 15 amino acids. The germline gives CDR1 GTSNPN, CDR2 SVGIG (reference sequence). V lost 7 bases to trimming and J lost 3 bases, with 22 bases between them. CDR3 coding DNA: TGTGCCTTAACTGTCTTGGGTAGGGGGAGCTACGAGCAGTACTTC. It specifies CALTVLGRGSYEQYF.

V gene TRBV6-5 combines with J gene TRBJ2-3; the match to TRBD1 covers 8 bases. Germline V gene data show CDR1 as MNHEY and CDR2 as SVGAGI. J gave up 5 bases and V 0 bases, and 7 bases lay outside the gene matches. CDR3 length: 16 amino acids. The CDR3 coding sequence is TGTGCCAGCAGTTACTCGCAGGGGGCCCCCCAAGATACGCAGTATTTT. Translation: CASSYSQGAPQDTQYF.

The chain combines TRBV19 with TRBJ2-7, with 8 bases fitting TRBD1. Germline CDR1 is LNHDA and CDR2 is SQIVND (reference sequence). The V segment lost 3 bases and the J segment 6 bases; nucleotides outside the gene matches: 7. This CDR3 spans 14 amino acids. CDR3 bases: TGTGCCAGTAGTATGCGTCCAGGGGGCGGCGAGCAGTACTTC. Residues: CASSMRPGGGEQYF.

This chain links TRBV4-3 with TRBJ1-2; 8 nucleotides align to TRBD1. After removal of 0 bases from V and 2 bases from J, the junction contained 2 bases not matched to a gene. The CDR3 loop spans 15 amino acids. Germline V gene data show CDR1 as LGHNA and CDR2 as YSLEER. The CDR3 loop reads CASSQERTGNYGYTF. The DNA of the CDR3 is TGCGCCAGCAGCCAAGAAAGGACAGGGAACTATGGCTACACCTTC.

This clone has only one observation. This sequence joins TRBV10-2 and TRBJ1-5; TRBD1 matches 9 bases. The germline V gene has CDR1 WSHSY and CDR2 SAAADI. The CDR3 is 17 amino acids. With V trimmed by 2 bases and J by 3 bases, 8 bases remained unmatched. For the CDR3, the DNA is TGCGCCAGCAGTGAGCCCAAGGGGACAGGGCCCAATCAGCCCCAGCATTTT. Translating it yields CASSEPKGTGPNQPQHF.